This T cell receptor beta chain was profiled in a study of cytomegalovirus exposure and HLA in healthy donors. This CDR3 is built from 15 residues. The ends were cut back, 6 bases at V and 1 base at J, with 15 bases in the middle. In germline, CDR1 is MNHEY, CDR2 SVGAGI. 60 Vbeta and 13 Jbeta primers were used in PCR. TCRdb's copy holds only in-frame clones and misses some; the assay was immunoSEQ multiplex PCR. The top ten clones hold 6% to 8% of a sample with 100,000 to 120,000 clones, approximately 79% of them seen once. The sequencing input was PBMCs. The sequence was collected from a man in his thirties or forties in good health and CMV-seropositive. The J gene is TRBJ2-5, the V gene TRBV6-5; a weak D match, TRBD1 (6 bases). CDR3 DNA sequence: TGTGCCAGCAGAGGACATACAGGGATCCAAGAGACCCAGTACTTC. Translated: CASRGHTGIQETQYF.